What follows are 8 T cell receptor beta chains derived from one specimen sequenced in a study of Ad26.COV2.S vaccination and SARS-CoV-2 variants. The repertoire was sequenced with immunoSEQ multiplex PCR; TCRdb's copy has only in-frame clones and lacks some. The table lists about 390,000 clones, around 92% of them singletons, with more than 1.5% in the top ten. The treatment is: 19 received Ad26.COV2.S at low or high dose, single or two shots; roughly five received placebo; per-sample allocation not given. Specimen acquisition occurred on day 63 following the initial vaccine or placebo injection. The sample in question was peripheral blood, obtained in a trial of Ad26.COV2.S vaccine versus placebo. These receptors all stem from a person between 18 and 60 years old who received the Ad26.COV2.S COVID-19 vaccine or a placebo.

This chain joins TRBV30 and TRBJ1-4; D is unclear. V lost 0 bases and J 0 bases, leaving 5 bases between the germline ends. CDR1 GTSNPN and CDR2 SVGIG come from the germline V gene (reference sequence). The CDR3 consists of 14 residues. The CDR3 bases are TGTGCCTGGAGTGTTACAGCAACTAATGAAAAACTGTTTTTT. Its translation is CAWSVTATNEKLFF.

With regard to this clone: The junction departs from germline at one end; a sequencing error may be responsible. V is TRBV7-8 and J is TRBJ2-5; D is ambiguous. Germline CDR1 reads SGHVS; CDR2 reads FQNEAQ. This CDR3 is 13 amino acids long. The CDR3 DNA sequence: TGTGCCAGCAGCTTAGTGCTCTACCAGAGTGAGGACTTC. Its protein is CASSLVLYQSEDF.

Here the CDR3 reads CASSTGVQAYEQYF. CDR3 in DNA: TGTGCCAGCAGTACCGGGGTCCAAGCCTACGAGCAGTACTTC. J is TRBJ2-7 and V is TRBV28; a possible D gene is TRBD2 (5 bases). Trimming took 5 bases from V and 2 from J, leaving 13 bases between them. This CDR3 region has 14 residues. Looked up from germline, CDR1 is MDHEN and CDR2 is SYDVKM.

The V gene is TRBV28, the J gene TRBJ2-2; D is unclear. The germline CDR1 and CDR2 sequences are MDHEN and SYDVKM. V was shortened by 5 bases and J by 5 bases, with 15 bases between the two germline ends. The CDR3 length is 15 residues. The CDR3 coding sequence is TGTGCCAGCAGTCCCCACAGAACTGGGACCGGGGAGCTGTTTTTT. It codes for CASSPHRTGTGELFF.

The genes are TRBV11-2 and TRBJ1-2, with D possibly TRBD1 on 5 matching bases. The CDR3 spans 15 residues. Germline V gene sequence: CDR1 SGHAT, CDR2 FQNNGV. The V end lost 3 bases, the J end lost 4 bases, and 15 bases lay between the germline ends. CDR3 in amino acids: CASSFSPTELYGYTF. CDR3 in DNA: TGTGCCAGCAGCTTCTCCCCGACAGAGCTCTATGGCTACACCTTC. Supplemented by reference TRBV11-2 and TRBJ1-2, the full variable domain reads EAGVAQSPRYKIIEKRQSVAFWCNPISGHATLYWYQQILGQGPKLLIQFQNNGVVDDSQLPKDRFSAERLKGVDSTLKIQPAKLEDSAVYLCASSFSPTELYGYTFGSGTRLTVV.

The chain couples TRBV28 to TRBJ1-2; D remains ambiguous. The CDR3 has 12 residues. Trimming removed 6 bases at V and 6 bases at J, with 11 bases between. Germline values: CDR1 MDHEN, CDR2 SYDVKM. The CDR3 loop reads CASSSPSNGYTF. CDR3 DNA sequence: TGTGCCAGCAGCTCCCCCAGCAATGGCTACACCTTC.

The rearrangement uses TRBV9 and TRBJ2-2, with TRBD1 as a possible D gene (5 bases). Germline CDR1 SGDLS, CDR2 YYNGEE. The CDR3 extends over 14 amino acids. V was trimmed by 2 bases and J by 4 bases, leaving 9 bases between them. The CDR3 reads CASSVGHSTGELFF. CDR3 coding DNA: TGTGCCAGCAGCGTCGGACACTCCACCGGGGAGCTGTTTTTT.

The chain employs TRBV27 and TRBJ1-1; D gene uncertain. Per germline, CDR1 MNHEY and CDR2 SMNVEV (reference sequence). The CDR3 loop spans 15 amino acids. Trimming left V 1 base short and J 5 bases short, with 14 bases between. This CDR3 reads CASSLLLGSGTEAFF. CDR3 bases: TGTGCCAGCAGTTTATTATTGGGGTCTGGGACTGAAGCTTTCTTT.